These T cell receptor beta chains were read from a single sample in a study of memory B cells and T cells in multiple sclerosis. Measured with immunoSEQ multiplex PCR; TCRdb has only the in-frame clones, and not every one. The sample shows about 32,000 clones, about 82% of them seen only once. For these TCRs, the target antigens are not known. Sequenced: PBMCs from blood kept in culture. The origin of the receptors is a human donor with multiple sclerosis. CDR3s include the opening cysteine and the closing phenylalanine or tryptophan. Fields, in order: J gene, D gene, clone size, V gene, CDR3 DNA, CDR3 protein. The D gene is left open where the match is weak. Size values are once, few and many counts, or a class for expanded clones, and some rows have none.

j_gene: TRBJ2-5
d_gene: .
abundance: .
v_gene: TRBV27
CDR3nt: .
CDR3aa: CASSTSFGTQYF

j_gene: TRBJ2-7
d_gene: .
abundance: .
v_gene: TRBV29-1
CDR3nt: TGCAGCGTTGAATCCAGCTACGAGCAGTACTTC
CDR3aa: CSVESSYEQYF

j_gene: TRBJ2-7
d_gene: TRBD1
abundance: once
v_gene: TRBV11-3
CDR3nt: TGTGCCAGCAGCTTGGACAGGGACTACGAGCAGTACTTC
CDR3aa: CASSLDRDYEQYF

j_gene: TRBJ2-1
d_gene: .
abundance: .
v_gene: TRBV23-1
CDR3nt: TGCGCCAGCAGTCAATCGGTTGGTGGACTAACCGATTACAATGAGCAGTTCTTC
CDR3aa: CASSQSVGGLTDYNEQFF

j_gene: TRBJ1-2
d_gene: .
abundance: .
v_gene: TRBV6-5
CDR3nt: TGTGCCAGCACAAAAGCGGGGGTCTATGGCTACACCTTC
CDR3aa: CASTKAGVYGYTF

j_gene: TRBJ2-5
d_gene: TRBD2
abundance: .
v_gene: TRBV7-9
CDR3nt: TGTGCCAGCAGCCCGGGACTAGCGGCCGAGACCCAGTACTTC
CDR3aa: CASSPGLAAETQYF

j_gene: TRBJ1-2
d_gene: .
abundance: .
v_gene: TRBV29-1
CDR3nt: TGCAGCGTCCGGGTTAACTATGGCTACACCTTC
CDR3aa: CSVRVNYGYTF

j_gene: TRBJ2-3
d_gene: .
abundance: .
v_gene: TRBV7-9
CDR3nt: TGTGCCAGCAGTAACCCAGCCGGAGGGGGTAAAAGCACAGATACGCAGTATTTT
CDR3aa: CASSNPAGGGKSTDTQYF

j_gene: TRBJ2-3
d_gene: TRBD2
abundance: .
v_gene: TRBV10-2
CDR3nt: TGCGCCAGCAGGGCGGGAGTGCTTGTAGATACGCAGTATTTT
CDR3aa: CASRAGVLVDTQYF

j_gene: TRBJ2-7
d_gene: TRBD2
abundance: .
v_gene: TRBV5-1
CDR3nt: TGCGCCAGCAGCTCGGGACTAGCGGGAGGGCCCAACGAGCAGTACTTC
CDR3aa: CASSSGLAGGPNEQYF

j_gene: TRBJ2-5
d_gene: .
abundance: .
v_gene: TRBV2
CDR3nt: TGTGCCAGCAGTGTGGGCGGGGCTATTGGAGAGACCCAGTACTTC
CDR3aa: CASSVGGAIGETQYF

j_gene: TRBJ1-1
d_gene: .
abundance: .
v_gene: TRBV5-1
CDR3nt: TGCGCCAGCAGCCCGCTGACATCTGGGAACACTGAAGCTTTCTTT
CDR3aa: CASSPLTSGNTEAFF

j_gene: TRBJ2-7
d_gene: .
abundance: .
v_gene: TRBV10-3
CDR3nt: TGTGCCATCAAGGTCCTAGGCTCCTACGAGCAGTACTTC
CDR3aa: CAIKVLGSYEQYF

j_gene: TRBJ2-1
d_gene: TRBD2
abundance: .
v_gene: TRBV18
CDR3nt: TGTGCCAGCTCACCGGCGGGGGTCGAGCAGTTCTTC
CDR3aa: CASSPAGVEQFF

j_gene: TRBJ1-1
d_gene: .
abundance: .
v_gene: TRBV6-1
CDR3nt: TGTGCCAGCAGTGGAGGCACAGCTTTCTTT
CDR3aa: CASSGGTAFF

j_gene: TRBJ1-2
d_gene: .
abundance: few
v_gene: TRBV19
CDR3nt: TGTGCCAGTCAGGGGCGGCCCCCTAACTATGGCTACACCTTC
CDR3aa: CASQGRPPNYGYTF

j_gene: TRBJ2-1
d_gene: TRBD2
abundance: .
v_gene: TRBV18
CDR3nt: TGTGCCAGCTCACAACTAGCGGGAGCGGCCAATGAGCAGTTCTTC
CDR3aa: CASSQLAGAANEQFF

j_gene: TRBJ2-3
d_gene: .
abundance: .
v_gene: TRBV5-1
CDR3nt: TGCGCCAGCAGCTTGCGTAACCTCGGCACAGATACGCAGTATTTT
CDR3aa: CASSLRNLGTDTQYF

j_gene: TRBJ1-2
d_gene: TRBD1
abundance: .
v_gene: TRBV28
CDR3nt: TGTGCCAGCAGCGAGGTTCAGGGGGCTAGCTACACCTTC
CDR3aa: CASSEVQGASYTF

j_gene: TRBJ1-4
d_gene: TRBD1
abundance: .
v_gene: TRBV19
CDR3nt: TGTGCCAGTATGCCCCGGGACAGGGGGCTCTGGTCGGAAAAACTGTTTTTT
CDR3aa: CASMPRDRGLWSEKLFF

j_gene: TRBJ1-2
d_gene: .
abundance: once
v_gene: TRBV25-1
CDR3nt: TGTGCCAGCAGGGACCGGAGCTATGGCTACACCTTC
CDR3aa: CASRDRSYGYTF

j_gene: TRBJ2-2
d_gene: TRBD1
abundance: .
v_gene: TRBV27
CDR3nt: TGTGCCAGCACCAATTTCGGACAGGGGGATACCGGGGAGCTGTTTTTT
CDR3aa: CASTNFGQGDTGELFF

j_gene: TRBJ1-2
d_gene: .
abundance: .
v_gene: TRBV2
CDR3nt: TGTGCCAGCAATCTCGATGGGGGGCCCTATGGCTACACCTTC
CDR3aa: CASNLDGGPYGYTF

j_gene: TRBJ2-2
d_gene: .
abundance: .
v_gene: TRBV28
CDR3nt: TGTGCCAGCAGTTTACAGTTAGCCGGCACCGGGGAGCTGTTTTTT
CDR3aa: CASSLQLAGTGELFF

j_gene: TRBJ2-1
d_gene: .
abundance: .
v_gene: TRBV2
CDR3nt: TGTGCCAGCAGTGAAGCGTTCTCCTACAATGAGCAGTTCTTC
CDR3aa: CASSEAFSYNEQFF

j_gene: TRBJ2-7
d_gene: .
abundance: .
v_gene: TRBV28
CDR3nt: TGTGCCAGCAGCCCAGGGGGCGGGAGGCTCTACGAGCAGTACTTC
CDR3aa: CASSPGGGRLYEQYF

j_gene: TRBJ2-7
d_gene: TRBD1
abundance: .
v_gene: TRBV2
CDR3nt: TGTGCCAGCAGCAGAAACCGGGACAGGTCCTACGAGCAGTACTTC
CDR3aa: CASSRNRDRSYEQYF

j_gene: TRBJ2-7
d_gene: .
abundance: .
v_gene: TRBV19
CDR3nt: TGTGCCAGTAGTGGCTCCTACGAGCAGTACTTC
CDR3aa: CASSGSYEQYF

j_gene: TRBJ1-1
d_gene: .
abundance: .
v_gene: TRBV18
CDR3nt: TGTGCCAGCTCACTCTCCGGGGAGGTTTCCACTGAAGCTTTCTTT
CDR3aa: CASSLSGEVSTEAFF

j_gene: TRBJ2-1
d_gene: .
abundance: .
v_gene: TRBV7-8
CDR3nt: TGTGCCAGCAGCTCTCAATCGGGCCAAAGCTCCTACAATGAGCAGTTCTTC
CDR3aa: CASSSQSGQSSYNEQFF

j_gene: TRBJ2-3
d_gene: .
abundance: .
v_gene: TRBV9
CDR3nt: TGTGCCAGCAGCGTAGGGAGGCTGGACGATACGCAGTATTTT
CDR3aa: CASSVGRLDDTQYF

j_gene: TRBJ1-1
d_gene: .
abundance: .
v_gene: TRBV28
CDR3nt: TGTGCCAGCAGTTTCGTCATGAACACTGAAGCTTTCTTT
CDR3aa: CASSFVMNTEAFF

j_gene: TRBJ2-1
d_gene: TRBD1
abundance: .
v_gene: TRBV18
CDR3nt: TGTGCCAGCTCACATAGACAGGGGGAGAGCAATGAGCAGTTCTTC
CDR3aa: CASSHRQGESNEQFF

j_gene: TRBJ2-7
d_gene: TRBD2
abundance: once
v_gene: TRBV5-1
CDR3nt: TGCGCCAGCAGCATACCTAGCGGGGCGACCTACGAGCAGTACTTC
CDR3aa: CASSIPSGATYEQYF

j_gene: TRBJ2-3
d_gene: .
abundance: .
v_gene: TRBV5-6
CDR3nt: TGTGCCAGCAGCTTGGTCGGGAATAGAAATACGCAGTATTTT
CDR3aa: CASSLVGNRNTQYF

j_gene: TRBJ2-2
d_gene: .
abundance: .
v_gene: TRBV7-3
CDR3nt: TGTGCCAGCAGCTCCCAACCACTCTCAGGGCCCGGGGAGCTGTTTTTT
CDR3aa: CASSSQPLSGPGELFF

j_gene: TRBJ1-2
d_gene: .
abundance: .
v_gene: TRBV7-9
CDR3nt: TGTGCCAGCAGCTTAGGACAGGCCACTTACTATGGCTACACCTTC
CDR3aa: CASSLGQATYYGYTF

j_gene: TRBJ1-2
d_gene: .
abundance: .
v_gene: TRBV6-5
CDR3nt: TGTGCCAGCAGTTACTCTGACAGCTATGGCTACACCTTC
CDR3aa: CASSYSDSYGYTF

j_gene: TRBJ2-3
d_gene: .
abundance: .
v_gene: TRBV10-3
CDR3nt: TGTGCCATCAGTGAGTCCCAAGATACGCAGTATTTT
CDR3aa: CAISESQDTQYF